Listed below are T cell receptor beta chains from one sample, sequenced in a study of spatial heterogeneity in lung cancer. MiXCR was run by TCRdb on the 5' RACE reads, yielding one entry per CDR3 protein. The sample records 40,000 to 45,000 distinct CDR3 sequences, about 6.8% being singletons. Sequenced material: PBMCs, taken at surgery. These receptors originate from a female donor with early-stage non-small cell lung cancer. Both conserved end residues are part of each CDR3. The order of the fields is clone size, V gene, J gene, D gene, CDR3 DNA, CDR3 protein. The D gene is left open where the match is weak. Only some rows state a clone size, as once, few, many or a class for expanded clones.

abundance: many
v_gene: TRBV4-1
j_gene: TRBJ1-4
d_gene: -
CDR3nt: TGCGCCAGCAGCCAAGACGGGAATACTAATGAAAAACTGTTTTTT
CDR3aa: CASSQDGNTNEKLFF

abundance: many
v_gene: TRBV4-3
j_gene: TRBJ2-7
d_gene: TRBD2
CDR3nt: TGCGCCAGCAGCCAAGACCCTAGCGGGGCCTACGAGCAGTACTTC
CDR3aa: CASSQDPSGAYEQYF

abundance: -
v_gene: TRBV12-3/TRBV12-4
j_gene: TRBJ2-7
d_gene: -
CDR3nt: TGTGCCAGCAGTTTGAATTCACCCTTGGACGAGCAGTACTTC
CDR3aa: CASSLNSPLDEQYF

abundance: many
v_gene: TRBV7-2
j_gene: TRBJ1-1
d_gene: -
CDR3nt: TGTGCCAGCAGCCGCGCCACAGGCCAGCTCACTGAAGCTTTCTTT
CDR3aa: CASSRATGQLTEAFF

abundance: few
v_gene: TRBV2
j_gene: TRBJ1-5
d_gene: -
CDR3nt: TGTGCCAGCAGTGGAACAGGCGGCAATCAGCCCCAGCATTTT
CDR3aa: CASSGTGGNQPQHF

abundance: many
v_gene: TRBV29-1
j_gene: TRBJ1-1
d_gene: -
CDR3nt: TGCAGCGTTGTTACCCAGGGGACTGAAGCTTTCTTT
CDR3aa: CSVVTQGTEAFF

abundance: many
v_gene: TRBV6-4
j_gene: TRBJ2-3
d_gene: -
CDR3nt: TGTGCCAGCAGTCCCACCGGCACATCAGATACGCAGTATTTT
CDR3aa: CASSPTGTSDTQYF

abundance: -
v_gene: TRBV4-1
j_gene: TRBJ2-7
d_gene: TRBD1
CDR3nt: TGCGCCAGCAGCCAGGTCCCGGGACAGGGGGCCTACGAGCAGTACTTC
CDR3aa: CASSQVPGQGAYEQYF

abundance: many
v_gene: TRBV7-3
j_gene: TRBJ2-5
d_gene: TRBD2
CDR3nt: TGTGCCAGCAGCCCCCCGGGGGGTCAGACCCAGTACTTC
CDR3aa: CASSPPGGQTQYF

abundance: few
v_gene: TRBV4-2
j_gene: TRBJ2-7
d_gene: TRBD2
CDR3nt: TGTGCCAGCAGCCAAACCCGGGACTACCCCTACGAGCAGTACTTC
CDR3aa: CASSQTRDYPYEQYF

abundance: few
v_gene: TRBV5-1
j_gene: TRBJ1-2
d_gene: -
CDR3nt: TGCGCCAGCAGCGAACAGTACTATGGCTACACCTTC
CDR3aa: CASSEQYYGYTF

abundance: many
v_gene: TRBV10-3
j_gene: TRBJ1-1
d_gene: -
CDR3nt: TGTGCCATCAGTGAACGGACAGCCTTGGCTGAAGCTTTCTTT
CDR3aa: CAISERTALAEAFF

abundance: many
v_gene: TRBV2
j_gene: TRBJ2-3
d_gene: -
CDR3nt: TGTGCCAGCAGCTTTTCCCTAGCCGGAGATACGCAGTATTTT
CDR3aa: CASSFSLAGDTQYF

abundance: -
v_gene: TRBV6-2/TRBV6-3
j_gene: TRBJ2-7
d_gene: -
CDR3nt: TGTGCCAGCAACCCCCTAACCTACGAGCAGTACTTC
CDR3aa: CASNPLTYEQYF

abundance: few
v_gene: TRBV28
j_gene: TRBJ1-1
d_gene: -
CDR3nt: TGTGCCAGCTTCTTCCGGAGGGGGGTTGGGACTGAAGCTTTCTTT
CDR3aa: CASFFRRGVGTEAFF

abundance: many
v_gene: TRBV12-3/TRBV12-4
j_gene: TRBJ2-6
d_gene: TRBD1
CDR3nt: TGTGCCAGCAGTTTAGTAGGGACAGGGGTATCTGGGGCCAACGTCCTGACTTTC
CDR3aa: CASSLVGTGVSGANVLTF

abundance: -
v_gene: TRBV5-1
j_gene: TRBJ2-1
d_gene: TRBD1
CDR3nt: TGCGCCAGCAGCAAAAAAGTCGGACAGGGTAAGGGCAATGAGCAGTTCTTC
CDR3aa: CASSKKVGQGKGNEQFF

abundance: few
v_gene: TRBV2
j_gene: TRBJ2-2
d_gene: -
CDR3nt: TGTGCCAGCAGTCCCAGACTTGACGGGGAGCTGTTTTTT
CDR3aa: CASSPRLDGELFF

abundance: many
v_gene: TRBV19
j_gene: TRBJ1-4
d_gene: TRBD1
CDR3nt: TGTGCCAGTACCCGACAGGGCGCAACTAATGAAAAACTGTTTTTT
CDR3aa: CASTRQGATNEKLFF

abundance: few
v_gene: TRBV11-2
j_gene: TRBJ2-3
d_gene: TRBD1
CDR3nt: TGTGCCAGCAGCTTAGAGAGGGGCAGGGGGCGCTGGGATACGCAGTATTTT
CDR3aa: CASSLERGRGRWDTQYF

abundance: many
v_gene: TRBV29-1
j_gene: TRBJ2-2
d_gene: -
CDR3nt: TGCAGCGTTGAATCAGGACCTAGATCCACCGGGGAGCTGTTTTTT
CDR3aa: CSVESGPRSTGELFF

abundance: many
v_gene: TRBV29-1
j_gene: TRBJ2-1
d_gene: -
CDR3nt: TGCAGCGTTGCCCTCTACAATGAGCAGTTCTTC
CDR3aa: CSVALYNEQFF

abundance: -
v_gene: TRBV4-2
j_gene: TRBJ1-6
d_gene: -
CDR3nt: TGTGCCAGCACCCATGAATCCGGGGGAAGTTCACCCCTCCACTTT
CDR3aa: CASTHESGGSSPLHF

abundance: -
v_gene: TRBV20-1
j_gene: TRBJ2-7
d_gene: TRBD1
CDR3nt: TGCAGTGCTAGGTCGGGACAGGGGGCTGGCGAGCAGTACTTC
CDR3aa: CSARSGQGAGEQYF

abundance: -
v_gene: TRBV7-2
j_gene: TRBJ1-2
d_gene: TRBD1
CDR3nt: TGTGCCAGCAATCCGACAGGGTCAAACTATGGCTACACCTTC
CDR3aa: CASNPTGSNYGYTF